This TCR beta chain was found in a study of cytomegalovirus exposure and HLA in healthy donors. It was with 60 Vbeta and 13 Jbeta primers that the PCR ran. Clones were sequenced by immunoSEQ multiplex PCR, and TCRdb holds only the in-frame ones, with some missing. The table lists 150,000 or so clones. V shed 1 base, J shed 3 bases, and the junction held 0 bases outside the gene matches. The CDR3 has 13 amino acids. CDR1 is SNHLY, CDR2 FYNNEI, per germline. This clonotype was sampled from a woman in her forties in good health and CMV-seropositive. The sequenced sample was PBMCs. The chain recombines TRBV2 with TRBJ2-7; 7 positions agree with TRBD1. The CDR3 here is CASSEGTGYEQYF. CDR3 coding DNA: TGTGCCAGCAGTGAAGGGACAGGCTACGAGCAGTACTTC.